This T cell receptor (beta chain) was profiled in a study of T cells expressing NK-cell markers (dated by TCRdb to 2020 to 2022). A note on the overall study: In sorted CD3+CD56+NKG2C+, CD3+CD56+NKG2C- and CD3+CD56-NKG2C+ T-cell subsets from about 8 donors, TCR beta-chain repertoires were profiled. Among the eight sequenced donors, seven were HCMV-seropositive and one was HCMV-seronegative. Randomly selected healthy volunteers, three men and five women, were used as the eight sequenced donors. Illumina HiSeq 2000/2500, MiSeq or NextSeq was used to sequence libraries as 2 x 150 bp reads.

Regarding this clonotype: The antigen it recognizes is unknown.

To determine HCMV serostatus, a commercial ELISA kit was used to detect HCMV-specific IgG in serum. Ficoll density gradient centrifugation was used to isolate peripheral blood mononuclear cells from blood. CDR1 MNHEY and CDR2 SVGAGI are derived from the germline V gene. Including cysteine and phenylalanine, the CDR3 has 12 amino acids. No coding sequence is recorded. Results the study describes overall, beyond this receptor: In six donors, the dominant CD3+CD56+NKG2C+ clonotypes ranked among the top 10 CD8+ clonotypes, making up 1.0-7.0% of CD8+ T cells. It remained unclear whether the expanded NKG2C-expressing T cell clones were specific for HCMV antigens. Those dominant clonotypes were again the most abundant among CD3+CD56-NKG2C+ cells in a few donors, at roughly 25-60.1%.

Instrument on record: Illumina HiSeq 2000. TCR beta cDNA libraries were made by 5'RACE template switching that added a universal primer site and unique molecular identifiers. Synthesis of cDNA was primed from the TCR beta constant segment and was followed by two consecutive PCR amplification steps. The authors processed their data as follows. MIGEC was used to demultiplex reads and group reads by UMI, and MiTCR was used to assemble and quantify clonotypes. To exclude erroneous sequences, only TCR cDNA sequences supported by at least two reads were retained. The tcR package was used for downstream repertoire analysis, with clonotypes matched between fractions based on CDR3 nucleotide sequence plus V segment. Antigen specificity was annotated against VDJdb with VDJmatch, allowing one amino acid substitution in CDR3. TCRdb reprocessed the reads, reporting each CDR3 protein sequence once and no DNA. The V and J calls and clone size are TCRdb's, not the authors'. The record for this sample contains around 470,000 distinct CDR3 sequences. The biggest ten clones account for roughly 1.4% of the sample.

This chain joins TRBV6-5 to TRBJ2-1. The sample taken for sequencing was blood T cells: a sorted CD56 or NKG2C T cell subset, CD4+ or CD8+ T cells, or bulk PBMC T cells (not recorded which). This clonotype originated in a woman in her 50s in good health. Donor details come from another sample of the same person, matched by shared clones. CDR3 reads: CASTVGRGEQFF.